This T cell receptor (beta chain) was profiled in a study of blood T cell repertoires in COVID-19 (dated by TCRdb to about 2020). About the investigation overall: Samples from collaborators originated in the United States, Italy and Spain and spanned both the acute and convalescent phases of COVID-19. The material from the prospective study consisted of cDNA or gDNA derived from T cells, B-cell-depleted T cells, or PBMCs. Samples came from the ongoing ImmuneRACE study (first 160 participants) plus 1,254 subjects from 6 global collaborators. Sample metadata almost always included a de-identified subject ID, COVID-19 status, age in years and sex. The repertoires were made available in a free public database intended to serve as a resource for research on the immune response to SARS-CoV-2. Subjects who had been exposed to COVID-19, were actively infected with it, or had recovered from it provided the deeply sampled blood TCRbeta repertoires that made up the dataset. HLA class I and class II types, where available, came from metadata supplied by the sample provider rather than from assay-based typing. Broader findings and caveats from the paper: The amount of clinical and demographic metadata varied by source and participant and was provided uncurated.

Whole blood was collected in K2EDTA tubes by collaborating institutions according to the institutions' own protocols. For TCRbeta analysis, collaborators shipped samples as frozen whole blood, isolated PBMCs, or DNA extracted from either of those sample types. From the germline V gene, CDR1 is SNHLY and CDR2 is FYNNEI. The CDR3 numbers 20 residues from cysteine through phenylalanine. Here the CDR3 DNA is all that survives: 60 bases in frame from base 1. V was cut back by 6 bases and J by 0 bases, leaving a gap of 27 bases between them. About this clone itself: Its specific antigen is unknown. The sample holds no much larger clone one base away, and base qualities are not on file.

TCRbeta CDR3 regions were amplified from genomic DNA using the immunoSEQ Assay, a bias-controlled multiplex PCR. Regarding the original processing steps: The number of nucleated cells in each sample was estimated by amplification of reference gene primers within the assay. To quantify the absolute abundance of each unique TCRbeta CDR3 rearrangement, sequence reads were collapsed and filtered. For each sample, productive Simpson clonality was calculated as the square root of Simpson's diversity index across productive rearrangements. In TCRdb, the immuneACCESS table is reduced to in-frame sequences with V and J assigned. These tables do not hold every clone; where another copy was compared, an unresolved V gene accounts for under half, and the others remain unexplained. The DNA gave D and trimming, while V, J and clone size come from that table. This sample has 100,000 or so clones in its table, and over 75% of those were observed once. Jointly, the top ten make up roughly 4% of the sample.

The TCR originated in a man aged 45 to 65 with acute or convalescent COVID-19. Source material: peripheral blood. This chain is built from TRBV2 and TRBJ1-5; the D gene is perhaps TRBD1, on 6 matching bases. The CDR3 loop reads CASSQLDGRGAADSNQPQHF. The nucleotide sequence reads as follows: TGTGCCAGCAGCCAGCTTGACGGACGGGGGGCGGCTGATAGCAATCAGCCCCAGCATTTT.